This T cell receptor (beta chain) was identified in a study of cytomegalovirus exposure and HLA in healthy donors. Study-wide results and caveats: Some segments of the V type, notably TRBV6-2 and TRBV6-3, were excluded as indistinguishable.

Trimming removed 7 bases from V and 2 bases from J; junction bases left unmatched: 5. The CDR3 is 14 amino acids. CDR1 is MNHNS and CDR2 is SASEGT in the germline V gene. Primers included in the PCR were 60 Vbeta and 13 Jbeta primers. This table comes from immunoSEQ multiplex PCR, and its TCRdb copy is limited to in-frame clones, with some not included. The top ten hold about 1.5% of the sample, which has 80,000 to 100,000 clones, roughly three quarters seen once. This clone has just a few counts. Its antigen is as yet unknown. The V call is TRBV6-1, the J call TRBJ1-5; TRBD1 matches 7 bases. The clonotype comes from a man in his forties in good health and CMV-seronegative. The source material was PBMCs. CDR3 nucleotide sequence: TGTGCCAGCACAAAGCAGGGGGGCAATCAGCCCCAGCATTTT. It is translated as CASTKQGGNQPQHF.